The next 29 T cell receptor beta chains were all read from a single sample in a study of T cells in tumors after PD-1 blockade. The assay was immunoSEQ multiplex PCR, and TCRdb's table has in-frame clones only and misses some. The sample holds just under 65,000 clones, about 74% seen once. Sequenced here: PBMCs, sampled after anti-PD-1 treatment. All receptors derive from a human donor with basal cell carcinoma.

This clone was counted between two and nine times. This chain connects TRBV5-1 to TRBJ2-1; 9 positions agree with TRBD2. Germline loops: CDR1 SGHRS, CDR2 YFSETQ. V trimming: 6 bases; J trimming: 1 base; junction bases outside the gene matches: 2. The CDR3 totals 14 residues. CDR3 sequence: CASNLAGSYNEQFF. The CDR3 nucleotides are TGCGCCAGCAACCTAGCGGGGTCCTACAATGAGCAGTTCTTC.

V is TRBV30 and J is TRBJ1-3, with unresolved D. The V end lost 3 bases, the J end lost 11 bases, and 17 bases lay between the germline ends. CDR1 and CDR2 from the germline V gene are GTSNPN and SVGIG (reference sequence). This CDR3 region has 13 residues. In DNA form, the CDR3 reads TGTGCCTGGAGCCTCCTAACGAGGGCGGCCATATATTTT. It translates to CAWSLLTRAAIYF.

The chain recombines TRBV2 with TRBJ2-5; D is uncertain. CDR3 size: 16 residues. The V gene's germline CDR1 is SNHLY and CDR2 FYNNEI. V was clipped by 6 bases and J by 0 bases, with 17 bases between them. The CDR3 coding sequence is TGTGCCAGCAGCCTCGAGGCCCAACTGTACCAAGAGACCCAGTACTTC. This encodes CASSLEAQLYQETQYF. Using reference TRBV2 and TRBJ2-5 for the parts outside the CDR3, the full variable domain is EPEVTQTPSHQVTQMGQEVILRCVPISNHLYFYWYRQILGQKVEFLVSFYNNEISEKSEIFDDQFSVERPDGSNFTLKIRSTKLEDSAMYFCASSLEAQLYQETQYFGPGTRLLVL.

The chain joins TRBV6-6 to TRBJ1-1, with D perhaps TRBD1 (5 bases). The CDR3 consists of 13 residues. Germline CDR1 is MNHNY and CDR2 is SVGAGI (reference sequence). The V gene lost 7 bases and the J gene lost 1 base, with 10 bases spanning the gap. Here the CDR3 reads CASTRQRNTEAFF. Here the CDR3 DNA reads TGTGCCAGCACTCGACAGAGGAACACTGAAGCTTTCTTT.

CDR3 loop: CATRGAYNSPLHF. CDR3 in DNA: TGTGCCACCAGGGGCGCCTATAATTCACCCCTCCACTTT. V usage is TRBV6-6 and J usage is TRBJ1-6; TRBD1 is a possible D gene (6 bases). CDR3 length equals 13 residues. The ends were cut back, 10 bases at V and 2 bases at J, with 9 bases in the middle. The germline V gene encodes CDR1 MNHNY and CDR2 SVGAGI (reference sequence).

The J gene is TRBJ1-5, the V gene TRBV15; a possible D gene is TRBD1 (5 bases). This CDR3 spans 15 amino acids. The V end was cut by 3 bases, the J end by 1 base, with 10 bases between. Per germline, CDR1 LNHNV and CDR2 YYDKDF (reference sequence). CDR3 nucleotide sequence: TGTGCCACCAGCAGGGCGGGGCGCAGCAATCAGCCCCAGCATTTT. Translation: CATSRAGRSNQPQHF.

The CDR3, as DNA: TGTGCCAGCAGTGACCCGGGGACCGCGGTAGCCACCTTC. Translation: CASSDPGTAVATF. The V call is TRBV6-4, the J call TRBJ1-2, with D tentatively TRBD1 (5 bases). Germline CDR1 and CDR2: MRHNA and SNTAGT. V lost 2 bases, J lost 13 bases, and 17 bases lay in between. The CDR3 runs 13 residues.

The chain carries TRBV6-1 and TRBJ1-5; possible D gene TRBD1, 5 bases. This CDR3 contains 14 residues. Trimming removed 3 bases at V and 7 bases at J, with 13 bases between. Per germline, CDR1 MNHNS and CDR2 SASEGT. The CDR3 nucleotides are TGTGCCAGCAGTGAGTCAGGGTCAGGGCAGCCCCAGCATTTT. Amino acids: CASSESGSGQPQHF.

The chain uses TRBV7-2 and TRBJ2-1, with TRBD1 identical over 7 bases. The CDR3 loop spans 16 amino acids. CDR1 is SGHTA and CDR2 is FQGNSA in the germline V gene. V trimming: 3 bases; J trimming: 6 bases; junction bases outside the gene matches: 11. The CDR3 DNA reads as TGTGCCAGCAGCTTTCTAGATCGGACAGGAGCCAATGAGCAGTTCTTC. Protein: CASSFLDRTGANEQFF.

The chain recombines TRBV29-1 with TRBJ1-5, with 9 bases identical to TRBD1. The CDR3 consists of 14 residues. CDR1 SQVTM and CDR2 ANQGSEA come from the germline V gene. Germline trimming cut 6 bases from V and 1 base from J; bases unmatched to any gene: 4. The CDR3, as DNA: TGCAGCGTGCTGACAGGGGGAAGCAATCAGCCCCAGCATTTT. Translating it yields CSVLTGGSNQPQHF.

This sequence joins TRBV6-5 and TRBJ1-2; weak D call: TRBD1 (6 bases). Germline values: CDR1 MNHEY, CDR2 SVGAGI. Trimming took 6 bases from V and 7 from J, leaving 21 bases between them. There are 15 residues in the CDR3. The CDR3 is CASSRRDSGAGGYTF. CDR3 DNA sequence: TGTGCCAGCAGCCGGCGTGATTCGGGGGCCGGTGGCTACACCTTC.

This sequence joins TRBV27 and TRBJ1-1; TRBD1 matches 9 bases. V shed 6 bases, J shed 0 bases, and the junction held 8 bases outside the gene matches. This CDR3 comprises 16 residues. Germline CDR1 and CDR2: MNHEY and SMNVEV (reference sequence). CDR3 DNA sequence: TGTGCCAGCAGGGGGGGACAGGGCCTCATGAACACTGAAGCTTTCTTT. Encoded protein: CASRGGQGLMNTEAFF.

V usage is TRBV7-8 and J usage is TRBJ1-2; 10 bases match TRBD1. CDR1 is SGHVS, CDR2 FQNEAQ, per germline. The CDR3 covers 16 residues. Trimming cost V 2 bases and J 4 bases; bases outside gene matches: 7. The CDR3 spells CASSLLPGTGAYGYTF. The CDR3 region has the DNA TGTGCCAGCAGCTTATTACCCGGGACAGGGGCCTATGGCTACACCTTC.

The chain carries TRBV29-1 and TRBJ1-2; the D is unclear. CDR1 is SQVTM and CDR2 is ANQGSEA in the germline V gene. The CDR3 length is 12 residues. V was cut by 3 bases and J by 6 bases, with 11 bases left in between. The DNA for the CDR3 is TGCAGCGTTGATTGGCGGCGAGATGGCTACACCTTC. Its translation: CSVDWRRDGYTF.

The chain uses TRBV6-4 and TRBJ2-6; unclear D gene. Trimming removed 2 bases at V and 0 bases at J, with 11 bases between. CDR1 and CDR2 (germline): MRHNA, SNTAGT. The CDR3 length is 17 residues. CDR3 sequence: CASSDSQRSSGANVLTF. CDR3 DNA: TGTGCCAGCAGTGACAGTCAGCGTAGCTCTGGGGCCAACGTCCTGACTTTC.

The chain recombines TRBV6-6 with TRBJ1-5; maybe TRBD1 (6 bases). Germline values: CDR1 MNHNY, CDR2 SVGAGI (reference sequence). The CDR3 totals 16 residues. Deletions cut 7 bases from V and 0 bases from J, with 16 bases between. The CDR3 DNA sequence: TGTGCCAGCACCCTGGGCGGGACATCTAGCAATCAGCCCCAGCATTTT. Translated, it gives CASTLGGTSSNQPQHF.

This clone has just a few counts. The gene calls are TRBV28 and TRBJ1-6; 9 bases are shared with TRBD1. Germline CDR1 is MDHEN and CDR2 is SYDVKM. The CDR3 sequence is 16 residues long. J was trimmed by 7 bases and V by 5 bases; bases with no gene match: 9. The CDR3 here is CASSGPGTGKNSPLHF. Here the CDR3 DNA reads TGTGCCAGCAGTGGTCCCGGGACAGGGAAAAATTCACCCCTCCACTTT.

The rearrangement uses TRBV25-1 and TRBJ1-2; TRBD1 is a possible D gene (6 bases). This CDR3 is 13 amino acids long. The germline V gene has CDR1 MGHDK and CDR2 SYGVNS. The V and J ends lost 9 bases and 5 bases respectively, with 16 bases between them. In DNA form, the CDR3 reads TGTGCCAGTACACCGGGACAAGGATATGGCTACACCTTC. As protein: CASTPGQGYGYTF.

The chain couples TRBV7-2 to TRBJ2-1; 11 bases map to TRBD2. Germline V CDR1 and CDR2: SGHTA, FQGNSA. This CDR3 spans 17 amino acids. The V and J ends lost 5 bases and 1 base, in that order; junction bases with no gene match: 7. The CDR3 loop reads CASSIPLAGGSYNEQFF. In DNA form, the CDR3 reads TGTGCCAGCAGCATCCCTCTAGCGGGGGGTTCCTACAATGAGCAGTTCTTC. Full variable domain (missing parts from reference TRBV7-2 and TRBJ2-1): GAGVSQSPSNKVTEKGKDVELRCDPISGHTALYWYRQSLGQGLEFLIYFQGNSAPDKSGLPSDRFSAERTGGSVSTLTIQRTQQEDSAVYLCASSIPLAGGSYNEQFFGPGTRLTVL.

This clone showed up just a few times. Other nucleotide sequences from this sample produce the same CDR3. The chain joins TRBV7-9 to TRBJ1-1; D is possibly TRBD1 (5 bases). The CDR3 length is 14 residues. Germline lookup yields CDR1 SEHNR and CDR2 FQNEAQ (reference sequence). Trimming shortened V by 3 bases and J by 1 base, and 9 bases separated the two germline ends. CDR3: CASSFSGGNTEAFF. CDR3 DNA sequence: TGTGCCAGCAGCTTTTCTGGGGGGAACACTGAAGCTTTCTTT.

The chain couples TRBV29-1 to TRBJ1-2; D gene ambiguous. This CDR3 spans 12 amino acids. The ends were cut back, 4 bases at V and 5 bases at J, with 11 bases in the middle. From germline, CDR1 is SQVTM and CDR2 ANQGSEA. The CDR3 sequence: CSVAVVGYGYTF. The CDR3 DNA is TGCAGCGTTGCTGTTGTTGGGTATGGCTACACCTTC.

The V and J genes are TRBV2 and TRBJ1-6; TRBD1 aligns across 9 bases. After removal of 6 bases from V and 7 bases from J, the junction contained 4 bases not matched to a gene. Germline loops: CDR1 SNHLY, CDR2 FYNNEI. This CDR3 has 14 amino acids. The chain's CDR3 is CASSDRGGNSPLHF. CDR3 coding DNA: TGTGCCAGCAGCGACAGGGGGGGGAATTCACCCCTCCACTTT.

This clone has just a few counts. The chain has TRBV4-1 and TRBJ2-3; TRBD2 matches at 12 bases. CDR1 MGHRA and CDR2 YSYEKL come from the germline V gene. V dropped 5 bases and J dropped 2; count of bases not matched to a gene: 8. This CDR3 contains 17 residues. The CDR3 is CASSFQLAGGATDTQYF. CDR3 nucleotide sequence: TGCGCCAGCAGCTTCCAACTAGCGGGGGGCGCCACAGATACGCAGTATTTT.

The chain employs TRBV6-1 and TRBJ2-5, with 11 positions matching TRBD2. The germline V gene has CDR1 MNHNS and CDR2 SASEGT. Unmatched junction bases numbered 7, after V lost 2 bases and J lost 5 bases. The CDR3 covers 16 residues. CDR3 region: CASSELAGGPQETQYF. The CDR3, as DNA: TGTGCCAGCAGTGAACTAGCGGGGGGTCCGCAGGAGACCCAGTACTTC.

The chain employs TRBV5-6 and TRBJ2-7, with 8 bases matching TRBD1. The ends lost 0 bases at V and 2 bases at J; junction bases unmatched: 13. The germline gives CDR1 SGHDT, CDR2 YYEEEE. This CDR3 is 18 amino acids long. The DNA for the CDR3 is TGTGCCAGCAGCTTGGGCGAATTCGGACAGGGCACGGCCTACGAGCAGTACTTC. The encoded protein is CASSLGEFGQGTAYEQYF. Combining the CDR3 with reference TRBV5-6 and TRBJ2-7 gives the whole variable domain DAGVTQSPTHLIKTRGQQVTLRCSPKSGHDTVSWYQQALGQGPQFIFQYYEEEERQRGNFPDRFSGHQFPNYSSELNVNALLLGDSALYLCASSLGEFGQGTAYEQYFGPGTRLTVT.

The chain has TRBV5-5 and TRBJ1-5; 8 bases fit TRBD1. V lost 4 bases to trimming and J lost 4 bases; unmatched junction nucleotides: 4. Germline-derived CDR1 and CDR2 are SGHKS and YYEKEE (reference sequence). The CDR3 is 14 amino acids. The CDR3: CASSSGQGNQPQHF. The CDR3 nucleotides read TGTGCCAGCAGCAGCGGACAGGGAAATCAGCCCCAGCATTTT.

This clone appeared once. The chain uses TRBV5-1 and TRBJ2-3; 10 nucleotides match TRBD2. The CDR3 runs to 15 residues. From germline, CDR1 is SGHRS and CDR2 YFSETQ. Trimming cost V 7 bases and J 3 bases; bases outside gene matches: 8. The CDR3 here is CASASSGGETDTQYF. DNA for the CDR3: TGCGCCAGCGCCTCCAGCGGGGGGGAAACAGATACGCAGTATTTT.

The V and J genes are TRBV7-2 and TRBJ2-7, with 15 bases aligning to TRBD2. Germline loops: CDR1 SGHTA, CDR2 FQGNSA. The CDR3 loop spans 15 amino acids. V was clipped by 4 bases and J by 6 bases; unmatched bases: 4. CDR3 DNA sequence: TGTGCCAGCAGCTCCGGACTAGCGGGGGGGAGCGAGCAGTACTTC. It translates to CASSSGLAGGSEQYF. The variable domain in full, completed from reference TRBV7-2 and TRBJ2-7, reads GAGVSQSPSNKVTEKGKDVELRCDPISGHTALYWYRQSLGQGLEFLIYFQGNSAPDKSGLPSDRFSAERTGGSVSTLTIQRTQQEDSAVYLCASSSGLAGGSEQYFGPGTRLTVT.

This clone was detected once. The V gene is TRBV10-1, the J gene TRBJ2-4; D is ambiguous. Trimming stripped 3 bases from V and 0 bases from J, with 6 bases between. This CDR3 has 14 amino acids. Looked up from germline, CDR1 is WNHNN and CDR2 is SYGVQD (reference sequence). The CDR3 DNA reads as TGCGCCAGCAGTGATTGGGGAGCCAAAAACATTCAGTACTTC. The encoded protein is CASSDWGAKNIQYF.